This TCR beta chain originates from a study of shared clonotypes between healthy human individuals. Assay: immunoSEQ multiplex PCR; the TCRdb copy retains only in-frame clones and omits some. The sample includes about 2.3 million clones, 92% of them seen just once. The V and J ends lost 8 bases and 5 bases, in that order; junction bases with no gene match: 11. CDR1 and CDR2 (germline): KGHSH, LQKENI. The CDR3 contains 15 residues. This sequence originates from a man younger than 35 in good health. Some clones in this sample may be carry-over from other donors' samples. What was sequenced was naive CD4+ T cells from PBMCs. Stated subset: CD45RA+ positively selected. The chain links TRBV18 to TRBJ2-2, with 7 bases fitting TRBD1. The CDR3 coding sequence is TGTGCCAGCGCGCCGGGACAGTACAATACCGGGGAGCTGTTTTTT. This codes for CASAPGQYNTGELFF.